The 30 T cell receptor beta chains below all came from one sample that was sequenced in a study of blood T cell repertoires in COVID-19. TCRdb keeps only in-frame clones here, not all; method: immunoSEQ multiplex PCR. The table includes more than 250,000 clones, around 80% detected once. The sequenced sample consisted of PBMCs or T cells enriched from blood (not recorded which). The receptors were sampled from a middle-aged man who had been exposed to COVID-19.

The chain is built from TRBV4-1 and TRBJ2-1, with unresolved D. V was trimmed by 3 bases and J by 8 bases, leaving 8 bases between them. From germline, CDR1 is MGHRA and CDR2 YSYEKL. The CDR3 length is 12 residues. The DNA for the CDR3 is TGCGCCAGCAGCCACGCCCGGGATGAGCAGTTCTTC. Protein product: CASSHARDEQFF.

This clone has just a few counts. The V and J genes are TRBV10-1 and TRBJ2-1; 7 bases line up with TRBD2. CDR1 is WNHNN and CDR2 is SYGVQD in the germline V gene (reference sequence). J was trimmed by 4 bases and V by 3 bases; bases with no gene match: 9. The CDR3 sequence is 16 residues long. The CDR3 region is CASSEGGGRGYNEQFF. CDR3 bases: TGCGCCAGCAGTGAAGGCGGGGGAAGGGGATACAATGAGCAGTTCTTC.

The chain has TRBV4-2 and TRBJ2-1; D is perhaps TRBD2 (5 bases). This CDR3 contains 13 residues. Germline V CDR1 and CDR2: LGHNA, YNFKEQ. V gave up 0 bases and J gave up 9 bases, with 9 bases separating them. The CDR3 spells CASSQEEGREQFF. CDR3 coding DNA: TGTGCCAGCAGCCAAGAAGAGGGTCGTGAGCAGTTCTTC.

This sequence joins TRBV11-2 and TRBJ2-3; the match to TRBD2 covers 7 bases. Trimming took 1 base from V and 1 from J; bases not matched to a gene: 5. CDR1 SGHAT and CDR2 FQNNGV come from the germline V gene. CDR3 length: 16 residues. CDR3 nucleotide sequence: TGTGCCAGCAGCTTAGGGGAGGGAACAGGCACAGATACGCAGTATTTT. Its translation is CASSLGEGTGTDTQYF. The full variable domain, its missing parts supplied by reference TRBV11-2 and TRBJ2-3, is EAGVAQSPRYKIIEKRQSVAFWCNPISGHATLYWYQQILGQGPKLLIQFQNNGVVDDSQLPKDRFSAERLKGVDSTLKIQPAKLEDSAVYLCASSLGEGTGTDTQYFGPGTRLTVL.

The chain recombines TRBV5-6 with TRBJ1-2; D might be TRBD1 (6 bases). With 5 bases removed from V and 6 bases from J, the gap between germline ends came to 14 bases. This CDR3 has 13 residues. Germline lookup yields CDR1 SGHDT and CDR2 YYEEEE. CDR3 nucleotides: TGTGCCAGCAGTCTACAGGGAATTGATGGCTACACCTTC. Its translation is CASSLQGIDGYTF. Full variable domain (rest looked up from reference TRBV5-6 and TRBJ1-2): DAGVTQSPTHLIKTRGQQVTLRCSPKSGHDTVSWYQQALGQGPQFIFQYYEEEERQRGNFPDRFSGHQFPNYSSELNVNALLLGDSALYLCASSLQGIDGYTFGSGTRLTVV.

The V call is TRBV5-1, the J call TRBJ2-7, with 10 bases that match TRBD1. From germline, CDR1 is SGHRS and CDR2 YFSETQ. CDR3 length: 13 amino acids. The junction had 6 bases not matched to a gene; V was cut back by 6 bases and J by 6 bases. CDR3 DNA sequence: TGCGCCAGCACTCGAGACAGGGGGCTCGAGCAGTACTTC. Residues: CASTRDRGLEQYF.

The chain recombines TRBV27 with TRBJ1-2, with a possible D match to TRBD1 (5 bases). This CDR3 has 13 residues. V shed 2 bases and J shed 7 bases, with 11 bases lying between them. Germline V lookup: CDR1 MNHEY, CDR2 SMNVEV (reference sequence). The CDR3 coding sequence is TGTGCCAGCAGTTTACGGGGGTCGGCTGGCTACACCTTC. Residues: CASSLRGSAGYTF.

This chain uses TRBV28 with TRBJ1-1; weak D call: TRBD1 (5 bases). V gave up 6 bases and J gave up 4 bases, with 18 bases separating them. CDR1 and CDR2 from the germline V gene are MDHEN and SYDVKM. The CDR3 contains 15 residues. The chain's CDR3 is CASSQTGGSRTEAFF. The CDR3 region has the DNA TGTGCCAGCAGCCAAACCGGGGGGAGCCGCACTGAAGCTTTCTTT.

The chain has TRBV3-1 (or the pseudogene TRBV3-2) and TRBJ2-1; 10 positions match TRBD1. Germline V gene lookup returns CDR1 LGHDT and CDR2 YNNKEL (reference sequence). V shed 6 bases, J shed 15 bases, and the junction held 17 bases outside the gene matches. CDR3 size: 15 residues. The chain's CDR3 is CASSKTGTGVGGAFF. CDR3 nucleotides: TGTGCCAGCAGTAAAACCGGGACAGGGGTAGGGGGTGCGTTCTTC.

The rearrangement links TRBV11-3 to TRBJ2-1; 8 nucleotides align to TRBD2. The germline V gene has CDR1 SGHNT and CDR2 YENEEA. The CDR3 runs 16 residues. V lost 2 bases to trimming and J lost 4 bases; unmatched junction nucleotides: 7. Here the CDR3 DNA reads TGTGCCAGCAGCTTATCCACGGGAGGGGGATACAATGAGCAGTTCTTC. Translation: CASSLSTGGGYNEQFF. The full variable domain, rest sourced from reference TRBV11-3 and TRBJ2-1, is EAGVVQSPRYKIIEKKQPVAFWCNPISGHNTLYWYLQNLGQGPELLIRYENEEAVDDSQLPKDRFSAERLKGVDSTLKIQPAELGDSAVYLCASSLSTGGGYNEQFFGPGTRLTVL.

This clone occurred once. This chain joins TRBV27 and TRBJ2-1; D is uncertain. This CDR3 has 13 residues. Trimming stripped 2 bases from V and 5 bases from J, with 7 bases between. The germline gives CDR1 MNHEY, CDR2 SMNVEV (reference sequence). Here the CDR3 DNA reads TGTGCCAGCAGTTTAGCGGCTAACAATGAGCAGTTCTTC. This codes for CASSLAANNEQFF.

V and J are TRBV11-2 and TRBJ2-5; TRBD1 agrees at 9 bases. Germline CDR1 reads SGHAT; CDR2 reads FQNNGV. V shed 5 bases, J shed 4 bases, and the junction held 8 bases outside the gene matches. This CDR3 contains 15 residues. CDR3 nucleotides: TGTGCCAGCAGCCCGGGACAGGGAATCGCAGAGACCCAGTACTTC. As protein: CASSPGQGIAETQYF. Supplemented by reference TRBV11-2 and TRBJ2-5, the full variable domain reads EAGVAQSPRYKIIEKRQSVAFWCNPISGHATLYWYQQILGQGPKLLIQFQNNGVVDDSQLPKDRFSAERLKGVDSTLKIQPAKLEDSAVYLCASSPGQGIAETQYFGPGTRLLVL.

Notes on this clone: A read error may account for a junction end that differs from germline. This chain connects TRBV5-3 to TRBJ1-2; TRBD1 is a possible D gene (5 bases). TRBV5-3 has ORF status, its function being uncertain. The CDR3 extends over 12 amino acids. This chain's CDR3 is CARSGAGGTSYF. The CDR3 DNA sequence: TGTGCCAGAAGCGGGGCCGGTGGCACCTCATACTTC.

The V gene is TRBV18, the J gene TRBJ2-7, with 8 bases aligning to TRBD2. CDR1 is KGHSH, CDR2 LQKENI, per germline. Trimming removed 3 bases from V and 4 bases from J; junction bases left unmatched: 8. The CDR3 covers 15 residues. The CDR3 loop is CASSPGGGVGYEQYF. The CDR3 DNA sequence: TGTGCCAGCTCACCCGGGGGGGGCGTAGGGTACGAGCAGTACTTC.

In the case of this clone: Distinct nucleotide sequences in the sample also encode this CDR3. This rearrangement joins TRBV12-3 or TRBV12-4 to TRBJ1-2; a weak D match, TRBD1 (5 bases). The CDR3 loop spans 12 amino acids. Trimming removed 3 bases from V and 8 bases from J, with 10 bases in between. The CDR3 protein is CASSFRARGYTF. CDR3 DNA: TGTGCCAGCAGTTTCAGGGCACGGGGCTACACCTTC.

This chain connects TRBV11-3 to TRBJ2-2, with D possibly being TRBD1 (6 bases). The CDR3 totals 16 residues. CDR1 SGHNT and CDR2 YENEEA come from the germline V gene. V gave up 6 bases and J gave up 2 bases, with 16 bases separating them. This chain's CDR3 is CASREQGQINTGELFF. The DNA for the CDR3 is TGTGCCAGCAGGGAACAGGGACAAATAAACACCGGGGAGCTGTTTTTT.

The CDR3 nucleotides read TGTGCCACTTCTAGAACAGGGGGCCTAGGGGAGACCCAGTACTTC. It is translated as CATSRTGGLGETQYF. The V call is TRBV7-7, the J call TRBJ2-5, with 9 bases fitting TRBD1. CDR1 and CDR2 from the germline V gene are SSHAT and FNYEAQ (reference sequence). This CDR3 spans 15 amino acids. V dropped 10 bases and J dropped 5; count of bases not matched to a gene: 14.

The gene calls are TRBV6-5 and TRBJ2-1; 15 bases agree with TRBD2. The trim removed 6 bases at V and 10 bases at J, leaving 7 bases unmatched. The CDR3 has 15 amino acids. From germline, CDR1 is MNHEY and CDR2 SVGAGI. CDR3 DNA sequence: TGTGCCAGCAGACTCGGACTAGCGGGAGGGGTAGAGCAGTTCTTC. Protein: CASRLGLAGGVEQFF.

The chain combines TRBV7-9 with TRBJ2-1, with D tentatively TRBD1 (7 bases). This CDR3 has 13 amino acids. From germline, CDR1 is SEHNR and CDR2 FQNEAQ (reference sequence). V lost 4 bases and J lost 7, with 11 bases in between. The DNA for the CDR3 is TGTGCCAGCAGCTATTCAGGGGGGAATGAGCAGTTCTTC. Translated, it gives CASSYSGGNEQFF.

This clone has more than one count but fewer than ten. The chain carries TRBV19 and TRBJ1-1, with TRBD1 as a possible D gene (5 bases). Looked up from germline, CDR1 is LNHDA and CDR2 is SQIVND (reference sequence). The CDR3 totals 14 residues. Trimming cost V 3 bases and J 5 bases, with 13 bases left between them. CDR3 sequence reads: CASSIGRGNTEAFF. The CDR3 DNA sequence: TGTGCCAGTAGTATTGGTAGGGGCAATACTGAAGCTTTCTTT.

The CDR3 bases are TGTGCCAGCAGTTCTCTGTGGGCAGGTGGCCTCTACGAGCAGTACTTC. Amino acids: CASSSLWAGGLYEQYF. The rearrangement links TRBV11-3 to TRBJ2-7, with unresolved D. V lost 6 bases to trimming and J lost 3 bases, with 21 bases between them. Germline V gives CDR1 SGHNT, CDR2 YENEEA. This CDR3 contains 16 residues.

This chain joins TRBV21-1 and TRBJ2-3; the table's D call, TRBD2, was not checked against the DNA. TRBV21-1 is flagged as a pseudogene. The CDR3 sequence is 18 residues long. The CDR3: CASSNGIVEGPDTDTQYF. The CDR3 DNA reads TGTGCCAGCAGCAACGGAATCGTAGAGGGCCCTGACACAGATACGCAGTATTTT.

The chain links TRBV27 to TRBJ2-3; D is perhaps TRBD2 (6 bases). V dropped 7 bases and J dropped 2 bases, with 19 bases sitting between them. The germline gives CDR1 MNHEY, CDR2 SMNVEV (reference sequence). The CDR3 totals 16 residues. The CDR3: CASIPWGVTPTDTQYF. The CDR3 region has the DNA TGTGCCAGCATCCCTTGGGGGGTAACACCCACAGATACGCAGTATTTT.

The chain employs TRBV5-1 and TRBJ2-7; 7 bases align to TRBD1. Trimming at V came to 2 bases and at J to 3 bases, leaving 8 bases not matched to a gene. This CDR3 spans 15 amino acids. Germline V gene lookup returns CDR1 SGHRS and CDR2 YFSETQ. The CDR3 protein is CASSFLGTEDYEQYF. The CDR3 DNA is TGCGCCAGCAGCTTTTTAGGGACAGAGGACTACGAGCAGTACTTC. Full variable domain (missing parts from reference TRBV5-1 and TRBJ2-7): KAGVTQTPRYLIKTRGQQVTLSCSPISGHRSVSWYQQTPGQGLQFLFEYFSETQRNKGNFPGRFSGRQFSNSRSEMNVSTLELGDSALYLCASSFLGTEDYEQYFGPGTRLTVT.

This chain uses TRBV15 with TRBJ2-5; the match to TRBD2 covers 7 bases. The CDR3 is 15 residues long. With V trimmed by 3 bases and J by 2 bases, 6 bases remained unmatched. Germline CDR1 reads LNHNV; CDR2 reads YYDKDF (reference sequence). In DNA, the CDR3 is TGTGCCACCAGCAGGCAGCGGGGTATTCAAGAGACCCAGTACTTC. It translates to CATSRQRGIQETQYF.

The rearrangement uses TRBV19 and TRBJ1-3; D not resolved. Trimming took off 2 bases at V and 0 bases at J, with 11 bases between the two ends. The CDR3 has 16 residues. Germline V CDR1 and CDR2: LNHDA, SQIVND (reference sequence). CDR3 DNA sequence: TGTGCCAGTAGTATATTCCAGGCCCGCTCTGGAAACACCATATATTTT. As protein: CASSIFQARSGNTIYF.

The chain links TRBV10-1 to TRBJ1-1; 8 bases are a match to TRBD1. The CDR3 totals 14 residues. The germline gives CDR1 WNHNN, CDR2 SYGVQD (reference sequence). After removal of 6 bases from V and 11 bases from J, the junction contained 14 bases not matched to a gene. CDR3 amino acids: CASSQGGYRGKAFF. The CDR3 nucleotides read TGCGCCAGCAGCCAAGGGGGATACAGGGGGAAGGCTTTCTTT.

This rearrangement joins TRBV7-9 to TRBJ2-7, with 7 nucleotides matching TRBD2. The CDR3 is made up of 15 amino acids. With 5 bases clipped from V and 5 bases from J, the junction kept 12 bases outside the gene matches. The germline V gene has CDR1 SEHNR and CDR2 FQNEAQ (reference sequence). The DNA of the CDR3 is TGTGCCAGCAGCCCAAGGGAGGGGTCTCCCCACGAGCAGTACTTC. Translation: CASSPREGSPHEQYF.

This chain links TRBV7-3 with TRBJ2-1, with a tentative D call TRBD2 (5 bases). CDR1 is SGHTA, CDR2 FQGTGA, per germline. The V end was cut by 0 bases, the J end by 15 bases, with 24 bases between. The CDR3 runs to 16 residues. The CDR3 DNA reads as TGTGCCAGCAGCTTAACAGGGTGGGAGTCGGGGAAAAAGCGGTTCTTC. Translation: CASSLTGWESGKKRFF.

A few counts support this clone. CDR3 in DNA: TGTGCCAGCAGTTACTCGATGGGGGCCGACTACGAGCAGTACTTC. Its protein product is CASSYSMGADYEQYF. V and J are TRBV6-5 and TRBJ2-7, with a possible D match to TRBD1 (6 bases). From germline, CDR1 is MNHEY and CDR2 SVGAGI. The CDR3 is made up of 15 amino acids. V gave up 0 bases and J gave up 3 bases, with 12 bases separating them.